This is a list of T cell receptor beta chains from one sample in a study of OX40 agonist ivuxolimab in advanced cancers. Assay: immunoSEQ multiplex PCR; the TCRdb copy retains only in-frame clones and omits some. Among about 25,000 clones listed, approximately 80% were seen once. Sequenced material: CD4+ or CD8+ T cells sorted from blood, taken in a trial of the OX40 agonist ivuxolimab. The receptor set was obtained from an adult with an advanced solid tumor such as melanoma, head and neck, liver or kidney cancer. Each CDR3 is given with its conserved first and last residue. A D gene is named only where the DNA matches it firmly.

v_call	j_call	d_call	cdr3_aa	cdr3_nt
TRBV7-9	TRBJ2-2	.	CASSPLPGELFF	TGTGCCAGCAGCCCCTTACCCGGGGAGCTGTTTTTT
TRBV7-9	TRBJ2-2	.	CANGDGELFF	TGTGCCAACGGGGACGGGGAGCTGTTTTTT
TRBV14	TRBJ1-5	.	CASSQDTRVVGNQPQHF	TGTGCCAGCAGCCAAGATACCAGGGTTGTCGGCAATCAGCCCCAGCATTTT
TRBV7-9	TRBJ1-2	TRBD1	CASSSLGTGASGYTF	TGTGCCAGCAGCTCCCTGGGTACAGGGGCGAGTGGCTACACCTTC
TRBV28	TRBJ2-1	.	CASSLLDSSYNEQFF	TGTGCCAGCAGTTTATTGGACAGCTCCTACAATGAGCAGTTCTTC
TRBV4-3	TRBJ1-1	.	CASSQDRGSMNTEAFF	TGCGCCAGCAGCCAAGATCGGGGCAGCATGAACACTGAAGCTTTCTTT
TRBV27	TRBJ2-7	TRBD2	CASSRTRTYEQYF	TGTGCCAGCAGTCGGACTAGGACCTACGAGCAGTACTTC
TRBV2	TRBJ2-5	.	CASSALSSQETQYF	TGTGCCAGCAGTGCCCTAAGCTCACAAGAGACCCAGTACTTC
TRBV2	TRBJ2-7	TRBD2	CASRGAGKSYEQYF	TGTGCCAGCAGGGGAGCGGGGAAGTCCTACGAGCAGTACTTC
TRBV27	TRBJ2-7	.	CASSPGGMSYEQYF	TGTGCCAGCAGTCCAGGGGGGATGTCCTACGAGCAGTACTTC
TRBV6-6	TRBJ2-2	.	CASSRGINTGELFF	TGTGCCAGCAGTCGCGGGATAAACACCGGGGAGCTGTTTTTT
TRBV7-3	TRBJ1-1	.	CASSPAGPRIMNTEAFF	TGTGCCAGCAGCCCGGCCGGGCCGAGGATCATGAACACTGAAGCTTTCTTT
TRBV10-1	TRBJ1-1	.	CASSESTGLEAFF	TGCGCCAGCAGTGAGTCGACAGGCCTCGAAGCTTTCTTT
TRBV27	TRBJ2-7	TRBD2	CASRLPGTSGRDEQYF	TGTGCCAGCCGCCTGCCTGGGACTAGCGGGAGGGACGAGCAGTACTTC
TRBV5-6	TRBJ1-1	.	CASSLMAWIPEAFF	TGTGCCAGCAGCTTGATGGCATGGATCCCTGAAGCTTTCTTT